Following are 7 T cell receptor beta chains from one sample sequenced in a study of preoperative IRX-2 immunotherapy in early breast cancer. Treatment specified: preoperative locoregional IRX-2 cytokine immunotherapy. TCRdb keeps only in-frame clones here, not all; method: immunoSEQ multiplex PCR. The data show about 98,000 clones, around 86% seen once. Sequencing used tumor tissue, obtained after IRX-2 immunotherapy. Receptors originate from a human donor with breast cancer.

The genes are TRBV5-1 and TRBJ2-2; D unclear. The V gene's germline CDR1 is SGHRS and CDR2 YFSETQ. The CDR3 consists of 15 residues. V lost 1 base and J 2 bases, leaving 9 bases between the germline ends. CDR3 DNA sequence: TGCGCCAGCAGCTTGCTCGGCACCAACACCGGGGAGCTGTTTTTT. This codes for CASSLLGTNTGELFF.

This sequence joins TRBV11-3 and TRBJ2-2; TRBD1 or TRBD2 may be the D gene (5 bases each). V was cut by 6 bases and J by 6 bases, with 14 bases left in between. Germline CDR1 is SGHNT and CDR2 is YENEEA. This CDR3 region has 14 residues. The CDR3 sequence is CASRPRGVSGELFF. CDR3 sequence (DNA): TGTGCCAGCAGACCGAGGGGAGTTTCCGGGGAGCTGTTTTTT.

The chain links TRBV15 to TRBJ1-6; D uncertain. Trimming took 5 bases from V and 0 from J, leaving 17 bases between them. From germline, CDR1 is LNHNV and CDR2 YYDKDF (reference sequence). CDR3 length: 18 amino acids. CDR3 nucleotide sequence: TGTGCCACCAGCCCAGATCGGTCACGGAGCTCCTATAATTCACCCCTCCACTTT. Protein product: CATSPDRSRSSYNSPLHF.

This sequence joins TRBV25-1 and TRBJ2-2; D unresolved. Germline V gene lookup returns CDR1 MGHDK and CDR2 SYGVNS. The CDR3 has 14 amino acids. V lost 4 bases to trimming and J lost 3 bases, with 9 bases between them. The CDR3 reads CASSGPRDTGELFF. In DNA, the CDR3 is TGTGCCAGCAGTGGCCCCAGAGACACCGGGGAGCTGTTTTTT.

This clone rates as medium-sized (0.01 to 0.1%). V is TRBV18 and J is TRBJ2-6, with D uncertain. Trimming removed 5 bases at V and 1 base at J, with 6 bases between. Germline V CDR1 and CDR2: KGHSH, LQKENI. The CDR3 consists of 14 residues. CDR3 sequence: CASSEVSGANVLTF. The CDR3 nucleotides read TGTGCCAGCTCAGAGGTATCTGGGGCCAACGTCCTGACTTTC.

The chain uses TRBV28 and TRBJ1-6; possible D gene TRBD1, 5 bases. The CDR3 length is 17 residues. Germline V CDR1 and CDR2: MDHEN, SYDVKM. V was cut by 2 bases and J by 4 bases, with 15 bases left in between. This chain's CDR3 is CASSLVQGPKYNSPLHF. As DNA, the CDR3 is TGTGCCAGCAGTTTAGTTCAGGGTCCTAAGTATAATTCACCCCTCCACTTT. Complete variable domain (other parts from reference TRBV28 and TRBJ1-6): DVKVTQSSRYLVKRTGEKVFLECVQDMDHENMFWYRQDPGLGLRLIYFSYDVKMKEKGDIPEGYSVSREKKERFSLILESASTNQTSMYLCASSLVQGPKYNSPLHFGNGTRLTVT.

This chain links TRBV6-8 with TRBJ1-5, with D unclear. V lost 2 bases and J lost 3, with 5 bases in between. This CDR3 spans 13 amino acids. From germline, CDR1 is MNHGY and CDR2 SAAAGT. The CDR3 sequence is CASSYNVNQPQHF. In nucleotides, the CDR3 is TGTGCCAGCAGTTACAATGTCAATCAGCCCCAGCATTTT.